One and the same sample provided the 24 T cell receptor beta chains below, sequenced in a study of T-cell reconstitution after alpha-beta-depleted transplantation in children. Researchers prepared the TCRbeta library using unique molecular identifiers, the study reports. TCRdb reprocessed the PCR reads via MiXCR and lists one record per CDR3 protein. The sample contains 610,000 or so distinct CDR3 sequences, 25% to 30% of which appear only once. The sequences come from PBMCs, collected before TCRalphabeta/CD19-depleted stem cell transplant. Receptors originate from a boy in the first two years of life with Wiskott-Aldrich syndrome, due to receive a stem cell transplant.

This clonotype came up a few times. This chain connects TRBV5-1 to TRBJ2-7; 8 positions agree with TRBD2. This CDR3 spans 17 amino acids. The V gene end was trimmed by 5 bases and the J gene end by 3 bases; junction bases not matched to a gene: 16. The germline CDR1 and CDR2 sequences are SGHRS and YFSETQ. The CDR3 loop reads CASSSIAGGGERYEQYF. DNA of the CDR3: TGCGCCAGCAGTTCTATCGCCGGGGGGGGTGAACGCTACGAGCAGTACTTC.

This clonotype came up a few times. This chain links TRBV5-1 with TRBJ2-7, with 10 bases lining up with TRBD1. This CDR3 contains 14 residues. Per the germline V gene, CDR1 is SGHRS and CDR2 is YFSETQ. The V gene end was trimmed by 3 bases and the J gene end by 7 bases; junction bases not matched to a gene: 7. CDR3 nucleotides: TGCGCCAGCAGCTCCCGGGACAGGGGTTTAGAGCAGTACTTC. Amino acid sequence: CASSSRDRGLEQYF. Variable domain in full (rest from reference TRBV5-1 and TRBJ2-7): KAGVTQTPRYLIKTRGQQVTLSCSPISGHRSVSWYQQTPGQGLQFLFEYFSETQRNKGNFPGRFSGRQFSNSRSEMNVSTLELGDSALYLCASSSRDRGLEQYFGPGTRLTVT.

This clonotype was seen many times. The rearrangement uses TRBV12-3 or TRBV12-4 and TRBJ1-5; TRBD1 agrees at 8 bases. The CDR3 loop spans 14 amino acids. V shed 7 bases and J 3 bases; nucleotides not matched to a gene: 5. CDR3 loop: CASNSDRANQPQHF. The CDR3 DNA sequence: TGTGCCAGCAATTCGGACAGGGCCAATCAGCCCCAGCATTTT.

The J gene is TRBJ1-1, the V gene TRBV5-1, with TRBD1 matching over 8 bases. The CDR3 is 14 amino acids. Germline V gene sequence: CDR1 SGHRS, CDR2 YFSETQ. V shed 4 bases, J shed 4 bases, and the junction held 6 bases outside the gene matches. CDR3 in DNA: TGCGCCAGCAGCGGACAGGGTTCAGGCACTGAAGCTTTCTTT. It yields the protein CASSGQGSGTEAFF.

This clonotype has a single count. This chain links TRBV7-2 with TRBJ2-1; 9 bases agree with TRBD2. Germline V CDR1 and CDR2: SGHTA, FQGNSA. The J segment lost 12 bases and the V segment lost 1 base, leaving 10 bases of the junction unmatched. The CDR3 is made up of 15 amino acids. CDR3 residues: CASSLVHLAGPPQFF. CDR3 sequence (DNA): TGTGCCAGCAGCTTAGTCCACCTAGCGGGACCCCCGCAGTTCTTC. The full variable domain, rest sourced from reference TRBV7-2 and TRBJ2-1, is GAGVSQSPSNKVTEKGKDVELRCDPISGHTALYWYRQSLGQGLEFLIYFQGNSAPDKSGLPSDRFSAERTGGSVSTLTIQRTQQEDSAVYLCASSLVHLAGPPQFFGPGTRLTVL.

V is TRBV6-5 and J is TRBJ2-5, with 10 bases aligning to TRBD2. The trim removed 0 bases at V and 11 bases at J, leaving 6 bases unmatched. This CDR3 comprises 14 residues. Germline values: CDR1 MNHEY, CDR2 SVGAGI. The chain's CDR3 is CASSYSRSSGGQYF. The CDR3 coding sequence is TGTGCCAGCAGTTACTCGAGATCTAGCGGGGGACAGTACTTC.

The rearrangement uses TRBV12-3 or TRBV12-4 and TRBJ2-2; TRBD1 might be the D (6 bases). V was shortened by 3 bases and J by 4 bases, with 15 bases between the two germline ends. The CDR3 sequence is 16 residues long. This CDR3 is CASSFSGGLGTGELFF. DNA of the CDR3: TGTGCCAGCAGTTTCTCTGGGGGCCTCGGCACCGGGGAGCTGTTTTTT.

V usage is TRBV27 and J usage is TRBJ2-1; a weak D match, TRBD1 (5 bases). The CDR3 is 14 amino acids. Germline CDR1 MNHEY, CDR2 SMNVEV (reference sequence). Trimming shortened V by 7 bases and J by 1 base, and 11 bases separated the two germline ends. The CDR3 DNA is TGTGCCAGCACAGTAACAGGTTCCTACAATGAGCAGTTCTTC. Amino acids: CASTVTGSYNEQFF.

This chain joins TRBV5-1 and TRBJ2-3; 8 bases line up with TRBD2. Germline V gives CDR1 SGHRS, CDR2 YFSETQ. This CDR3 region has 15 residues. The trim removed 2 bases at V and 3 bases at J, leaving 5 bases unmatched. The CDR3: CASSLAGVKTDTQYF. In DNA, the CDR3 is TGCGCCAGCAGCTTAGCGGGAGTAAAAACAGATACGCAGTATTTT.

The chain has TRBV7-2 and TRBJ1-2, with 9 bases aligning to TRBD1. From germline, CDR1 is SGHTA and CDR2 FQGNSA. The CDR3 runs to 16 residues. The trim removed 4 bases at V and 4 bases at J, leaving 10 bases unmatched. The CDR3, as DNA: TGTGCCAGCAGCTGGGGGGCGACAGGGGGACGCTATGGCTACACCTTC. Translating it yields CASSWGATGGRYGYTF.

The chain employs TRBV11-2 and TRBJ2-1, with 7 bases that match TRBD2. Germline CDR1 and CDR2: SGHAT and FQNNGV. Trimming at V came to 0 bases and at J to 3 bases, leaving 8 bases not matched to a gene. The CDR3 is 17 residues long. The CDR3 coding sequence is TGTGCCAGCAGCTTAGAGGGAGGGCACCACTACTACAATGAGCAGTTCTTC. It specifies CASSLEGGHHYYNEQFF.

The chain links TRBV20-1 to TRBJ2-5, with 7 bases matching TRBD1. Germline V gene data show CDR1 as DFQATT and CDR2 as SNEGSKA (reference sequence). V lost 4 bases and J lost 1; bases outside the gene matches: 6. This CDR3 region has 14 residues. CDR3 in amino acids: CSAISGTAQETQYF. The CDR3 DNA follows: TGCAGTGCTATCTCCGGGACAGCCCAAGAGACCCAGTACTTC.

J is TRBJ2-5 and V is TRBV20-1, with D possibly being TRBD1 or TRBD2 (6 bases each). The V gene's germline CDR1 is DFQATT and CDR2 SNEGSKA (reference sequence). Trimming removed 0 bases at V and 6 bases at J, with 14 bases between. This CDR3 has 14 amino acids. This CDR3 reads CSARDTGAAKTQYF. Written as DNA, the CDR3 is TGCAGTGCTAGAGATACGGGGGCGGCTAAGACCCAGTACTTC.

This chain joins TRBV2 and TRBJ2-3; D may match TRBD1 or TRBD2 (5 bases each). Trimming stripped 3 bases from V and 8 bases from J, with 15 bases between. CDR1 is SNHLY, CDR2 FYNNEI, per germline. This CDR3 has 14 amino acids. The chain's CDR3 is CASSDLGFGGTQYF. CDR3 nucleotide sequence: TGTGCCAGCAGTGACCTCGGGTTTGGGGGTACGCAGTATTTT. The full variable domain, completed using reference TRBV2 and TRBJ2-3, is EPEVTQTPSHQVTQMGQEVILRCVPISNHLYFYWYRQILGQKVEFLVSFYNNEISEKSEIFDDQFSVERPDGSNFTLKIRSTKLEDSAMYFCASSDLGFGGTQYFGPGTRLTVL.

V usage is TRBV5-1 and J usage is TRBJ1-2, with D possibly TRBD1 on 5 matching bases. Germline V gene lookup returns CDR1 SGHRS and CDR2 YFSETQ. The CDR3 totals 13 residues. Trimming pared 0 bases from V and 6 bases from J, leaving 9 bases between. CDR3 sequence: CASSLGGPDGYTF. In DNA form, the CDR3 reads TGCGCCAGCAGCTTGGGGGGCCCCGATGGCTACACCTTC.

The V and J genes are TRBV7-9 and TRBJ2-7; D is perhaps TRBD1 (5 bases). Per germline, CDR1 SEHNR and CDR2 FQNEAQ (reference sequence). The CDR3 sequence is 14 residues long. Trimming removed 4 bases at V and 6 bases at J, with 16 bases between. This CDR3 is CASSSRVDRVEQYF. In DNA, the CDR3 is TGTGCCAGCAGCTCCAGGGTAGATCGGGTCGAGCAGTACTTC.

This clonotype was picked up a small number of times. The chain has TRBV5-1 and TRBJ2-3, with no clear D. The CDR3 covers 14 residues. CDR1 SGHRS and CDR2 YFSETQ come from the germline V gene. Trimming took 4 bases from V and 4 from J, leaving 13 bases between them. The CDR3: CASSLFGSPDTQYF. The CDR3 coding sequence is TGCGCCAGCAGCCTCTTCGGTAGCCCAGATACGCAGTATTTT.

This clonotype was seen a handful of times. The chain is built from TRBV20-1 and TRBJ2-3; 14 bases map to TRBD2. V trimming: 5 bases; J trimming: 5 bases; junction bases outside the gene matches: 6. Germline assignment: CDR1 DFQATT and CDR2 SNEGSKA (reference sequence). The CDR3 extends over 15 amino acids. The CDR3 bases are TGCAGTGCTCGACTAGCGGGAGGGAGGAGAGATACGCAGTATTTT. Translating it yields CSARLAGGRRDTQYF.

CDR3 bases: TGTGCCAGCAGCTTGAAGCAGGGGGGCTACAATGAGCAGTTCTTC. It specifies CASSLKQGGYNEQFF. The chain has TRBV5-6 and TRBJ2-1, with a weak D call TRBD1 (7 bases). The V and J ends lost 1 base and 3 bases respectively, with 11 bases between them. This CDR3 has 15 residues. CDR1 is SGHDT, CDR2 YYEEEE, per germline.

The rearrangement uses TRBV5-5 and TRBJ2-7, with TRBD2 matching 8 bases. V dropped 1 base and J dropped 6; count of bases not matched to a gene: 6. Germline CDR1 reads SGHKS; CDR2 reads YYEKEE (reference sequence). This CDR3 has 14 residues. CDR3 nucleotide sequence: TGTGCCAGCAGCTTGCTAGCGGGTGACGGCGAGCAGTACTTC. It codes for CASSLLAGDGEQYF.

The V gene is TRBV14, the J gene TRBJ2-1, with D unresolved. Germline CDR1 SGHDN, CDR2 FVKESK. V gave up 4 bases and J gave up 0 bases, with 13 bases separating them. CDR3 size: 16 residues. The CDR3 sequence: CASSRPGLTSYNEQFF. The CDR3 nucleotides are TGTGCCAGCAGCCGCCCGGGTCTCACCTCCTACAATGAGCAGTTCTTC.

This clonotype was recorded a few times. The V gene is TRBV20-1, the J gene TRBJ2-1, with 9 nucleotides matching TRBD1. CDR3 size: 15 residues. CDR1 DFQATT and CDR2 SNEGSKA come from the germline V gene (reference sequence). J gave up 4 bases and V 3 bases, and 7 bases lay outside the gene matches. This CDR3 is CSARGVQGAYNEQFF. CDR3 coding DNA: TGCAGTGCTAGGGGGGTACAGGGGGCGTACAATGAGCAGTTCTTC.

This clonotype was seen at least ten times. A read error may produce the germline difference seen at one junction end. The J gene is TRBJ2-1, the V gene TRBV5-1; D is unclear. From germline, CDR1 is SGHRS and CDR2 YFSETQ. The length of the CDR3 is 13 residues. CDR3 in DNA: TGTGCCAGCAGCGATAGCTCCTACAATGAGCAGTTCTTC. Amino acid sequence: CASSDSSYNEQFF.

This clonotype was counted only a few times. The chain is built from TRBV5-1 and TRBJ2-5; maybe TRBD1 (6 bases). The length of the CDR3 is 14 residues. Germline V lookup: CDR1 SGHRS, CDR2 YFSETQ. V dropped 5 bases and J dropped 2 bases, with 13 bases sitting between them. The CDR3 coding sequence is TGCGCCAGCAGTCGACAGGCTGGTCAAGAGACCCAGTACTTC. Translating it yields CASSRQAGQETQYF. The variable domain in full, completed from reference TRBV5-1 and TRBJ2-5, reads KAGVTQTPRYLIKTRGQQVTLSCSPISGHRSVSWYQQTPGQGLQFLFEYFSETQRNKGNFPGRFSGRQFSNSRSEMNVSTLELGDSALYLCASSRQAGQETQYFGPGTRLLVL.